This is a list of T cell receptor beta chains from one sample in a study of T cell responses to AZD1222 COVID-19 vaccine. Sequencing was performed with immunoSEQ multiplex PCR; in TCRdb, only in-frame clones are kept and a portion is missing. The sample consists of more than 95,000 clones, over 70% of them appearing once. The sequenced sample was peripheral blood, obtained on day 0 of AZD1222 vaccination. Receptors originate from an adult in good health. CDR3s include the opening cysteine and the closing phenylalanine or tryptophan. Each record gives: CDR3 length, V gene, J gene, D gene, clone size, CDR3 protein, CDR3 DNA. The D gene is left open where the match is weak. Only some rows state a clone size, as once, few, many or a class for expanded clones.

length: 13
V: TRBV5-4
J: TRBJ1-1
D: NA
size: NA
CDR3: CASSPTSRAEAFF
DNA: TGTGCCAGCAGCCCGACTTCTAGGGCTGAAGCTTTCTTT

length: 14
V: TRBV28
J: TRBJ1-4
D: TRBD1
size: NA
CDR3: CASSLAGDREKLFF
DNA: TGTGCCAGCAGTTTGGCGGGGGACAGAGAAAAACTGTTTTTT

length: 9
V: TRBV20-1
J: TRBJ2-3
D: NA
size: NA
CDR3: CSVESTQYF
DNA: TGCAGTGTTGAGAGTACGCAGTATTTT

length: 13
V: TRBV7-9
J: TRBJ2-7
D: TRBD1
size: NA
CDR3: CASSGGQFYEQYF
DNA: TGTGCCAGCAGCGGGGGACAGTTCTACGAGCAGTACTTC

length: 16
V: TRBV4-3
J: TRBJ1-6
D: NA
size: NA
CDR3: CASSQAGAGYNSPLHF
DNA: TGCGCCAGCAGCCAAGCAGGGGCGGGTTATAATTCACCCCTCCACTTT

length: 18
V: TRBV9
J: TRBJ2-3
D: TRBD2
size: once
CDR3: CASSPSAWGGGAGDTQYF
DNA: TGTGCCAGCAGCCCATCCGCCTGGGGCGGGGGGGCCGGGGATACGCAGTATTTT

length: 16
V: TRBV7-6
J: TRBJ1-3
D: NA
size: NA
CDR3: CASSASSQGSGNTIYF
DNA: TGTGCCAGCAGCGCTAGTTCCCAGGGCTCTGGAAACACCATATATTTT

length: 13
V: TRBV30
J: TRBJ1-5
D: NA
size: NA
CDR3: CAWSVGPLAPQHF
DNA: TGTGCCTGGAGTGTCGGACCCCTAGCGCCCCAGCATTTT

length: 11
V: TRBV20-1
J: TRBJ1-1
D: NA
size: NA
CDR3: CSAKKYTEAFF
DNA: TGCAGTGCTAAGAAGTACACTGAAGCTTTCTTT

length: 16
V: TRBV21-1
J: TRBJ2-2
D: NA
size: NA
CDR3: CASSKGVEGWKGELFF
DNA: TGTGCCAGCAGCAAAGGGGTGGAGGGCTGGAAGGGGGAGCTGTTTTTT

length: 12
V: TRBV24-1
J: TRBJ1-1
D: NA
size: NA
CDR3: CATSGRDTEAFF
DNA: TGTGCCACCAGTGGGAGGGACACTGAAGCTTTCTTT

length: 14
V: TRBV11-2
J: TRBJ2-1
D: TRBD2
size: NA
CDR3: CASSLGRGGDEQFF
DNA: TGTGCCAGCAGCTTAGGGCGGGGGGGTGATGAGCAGTTCTTC

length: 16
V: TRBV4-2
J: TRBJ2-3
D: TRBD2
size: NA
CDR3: CASSRWTSRSTDTQYF
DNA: TGTGCCAGCAGCCGCTGGACTAGCCGTAGCACAGATACGCAGTATTTT

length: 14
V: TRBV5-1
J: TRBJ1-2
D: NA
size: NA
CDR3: CASSYTGVQDGYTF
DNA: TGCGCCAGCAGTTACACGGGGGTTCAGGATGGCTACACCTTC

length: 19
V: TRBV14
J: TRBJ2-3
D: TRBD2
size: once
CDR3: CASSQDQGLAGVSTDTQYF
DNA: TGTGCCAGCAGCCAAGATCAAGGACTAGCGGGGGTTAGCACAGATACGCAGTATTTT

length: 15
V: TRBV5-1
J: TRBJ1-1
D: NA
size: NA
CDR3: CASSWAQGANTEAFF
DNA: TGCGCCAGCAGCTGGGCACAGGGCGCGAACACTGAAGCTTTCTTT

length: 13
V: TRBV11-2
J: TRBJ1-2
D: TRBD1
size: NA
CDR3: CASSSRDSRGYTF
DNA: TGTGCCAGCAGCTCCCGGGACAGCCGGGGCTACACCTTC

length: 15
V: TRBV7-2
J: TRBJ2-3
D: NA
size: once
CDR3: CASSLYRASTDTQYF
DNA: TGTGCCAGCAGCTTATACAGGGCTAGCACAGATACGCAGTATTTT

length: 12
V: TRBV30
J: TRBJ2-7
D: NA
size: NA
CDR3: CAWSGEVYEQYF
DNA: TGTGCCTGGAGTGGCGAGGTCTACGAGCAGTACTTC

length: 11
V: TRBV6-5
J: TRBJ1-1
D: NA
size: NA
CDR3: CASGPNTEAFF
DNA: TGTGCCAGTGGGCCAAACACTGAAGCTTTCTTT

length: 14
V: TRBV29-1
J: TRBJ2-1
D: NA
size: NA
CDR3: CSVSRTQAYNEQFF
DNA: TGCAGCGTCTCTAGGACCCAGGCCTACAATGAGCAGTTCTTC

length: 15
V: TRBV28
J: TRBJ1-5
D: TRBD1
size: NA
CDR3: CASSVLTGGNQPQHF
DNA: TGTGCCAGCAGTGTCCTAACAGGGGGGAATCAGCCCCAGCATTTT

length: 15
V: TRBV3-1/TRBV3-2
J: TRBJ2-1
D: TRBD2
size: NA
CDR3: CASSPTSGYYNEQFF
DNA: TGTGCCAGCAGCCCAACTAGCGGATACTACAATGAGCAGTTCTTC

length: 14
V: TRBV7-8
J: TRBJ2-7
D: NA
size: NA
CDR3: CASRPMGRNYEQYF
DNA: TGTGCCAGCAGGCCAATGGGACGGAACTACGAGCAGTACTTC

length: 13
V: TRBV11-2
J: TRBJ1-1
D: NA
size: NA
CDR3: CASSLFMNTEAFF
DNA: TGTGCCAGCAGCTTATTCATGAACACTGAAGCTTTCTTT

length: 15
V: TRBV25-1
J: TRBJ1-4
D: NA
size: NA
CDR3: CASSESPDSPEKLFF
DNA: TGTGCCAGCAGTGAATCCCCGGACAGTCCTGAAAAACTGTTTTTT

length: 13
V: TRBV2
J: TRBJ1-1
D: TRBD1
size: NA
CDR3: CAGSGQGYTEAFF
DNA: TGTGCCGGTTCGGGACAGGGGTACACTGAAGCTTTCTTT

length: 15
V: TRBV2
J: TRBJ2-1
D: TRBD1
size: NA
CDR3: CASTRDRSSYNEQFF
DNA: TGTGCCAGCACCCGGGACAGGAGCTCCTACAATGAGCAGTTCTTC

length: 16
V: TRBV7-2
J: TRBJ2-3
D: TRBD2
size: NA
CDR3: CASSFLSGRRADTQYF
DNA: TGTGCCAGCAGCTTTTTGAGCGGGAGACGTGCAGATACGCAGTATTTT

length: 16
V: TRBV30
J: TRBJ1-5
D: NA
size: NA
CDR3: CAWSVRWSPGGQPQHF
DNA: TGTGCCTGGAGTGTACGATGGAGCCCCGGGGGCCAGCCCCAGCATTTT

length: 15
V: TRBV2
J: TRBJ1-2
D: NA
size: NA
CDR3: CASRERGAKSYGYTF
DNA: TGTGCCAGCAGGGAGAGGGGAGCGAAAAGCTATGGCTACACCTTC

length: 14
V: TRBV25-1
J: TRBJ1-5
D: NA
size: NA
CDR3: CASSRRGGNQPQHF
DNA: TGTGCCAGCAGTCGGCGGGGAGGCAATCAGCCCCAGCATTTT

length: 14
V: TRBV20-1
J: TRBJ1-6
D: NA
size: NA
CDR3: CSASPRQSGSPLHF
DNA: TGCAGTGCTAGTCCCCGACAGTCGGGTTCACCCCTCCACTTT

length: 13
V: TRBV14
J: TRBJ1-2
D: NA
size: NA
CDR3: CASSQVTRYGYTF
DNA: TGTGCCAGCAGCCAAGTCACACGCTATGGCTACACCTTC

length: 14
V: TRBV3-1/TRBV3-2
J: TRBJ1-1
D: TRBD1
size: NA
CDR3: CASSFNRGPTEAFF
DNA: TGTGCCAGCAGTTTCAACAGGGGGCCCACTGAAGCTTTCTTT

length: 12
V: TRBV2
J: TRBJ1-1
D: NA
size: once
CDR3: CASDRTRAIAFF
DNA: TGTGCCAGCGACCGAACTCGCGCGATTGCTTTCTTT

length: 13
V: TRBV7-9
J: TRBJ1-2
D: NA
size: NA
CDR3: CASSFAGLGGYTF
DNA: TGTGCCAGCAGCTTCGCCGGCTTAGGGGGCTACACCTTC

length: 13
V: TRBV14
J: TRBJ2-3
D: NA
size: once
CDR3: CASTNFYTDTQYF
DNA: TGTGCCAGCACCAATTTCTACACAGATACGCAGTATTTT

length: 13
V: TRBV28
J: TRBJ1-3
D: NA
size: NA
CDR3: CASSLQVLNTIYF
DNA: TGTGCCAGCAGTCTACAGGTTTTAAACACCATATATTTT

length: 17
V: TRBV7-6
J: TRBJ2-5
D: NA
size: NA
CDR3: CASSQDALNRLGRTQYF
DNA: TGTGCCAGCAGCCAAGATGCCTTAAACCGTCTTGGCCGTACCCAGTACTTC

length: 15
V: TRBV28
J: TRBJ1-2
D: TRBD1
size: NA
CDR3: CASSPLDRGVGGYTF
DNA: TGTGCCAGCAGTCCCCTGGACAGGGGAGTAGGAGGCTACACCTTC

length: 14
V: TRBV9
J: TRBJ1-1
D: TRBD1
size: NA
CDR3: CASSALTGGGRAFF
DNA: TGTGCCAGCAGCGCCTTGACAGGGGGCGGTCGGGCTTTCTTT

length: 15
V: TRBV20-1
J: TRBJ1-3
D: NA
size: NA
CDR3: CSASLGPRSGNTIYF
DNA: TGCAGTGCTAGTTTGGGACCGCGCTCTGGAAACACCATATATTTT

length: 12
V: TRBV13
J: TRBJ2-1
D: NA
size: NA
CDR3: CASSLRNNEQFF
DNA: TGTGCCAGCAGCTTGAGAAACAATGAGCAGTTCTTC

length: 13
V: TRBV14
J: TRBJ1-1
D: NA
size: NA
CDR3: CASSQAGDTEAFF
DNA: TGTGCCAGCAGCCAAGCAGGGGACACTGAAGCTTTCTTT

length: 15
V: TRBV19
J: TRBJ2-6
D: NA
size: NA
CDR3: CASSYPGSGANVLTF
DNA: TGTGCCAGTAGTTACCCGGGCTCTGGGGCCAACGTCCTGACTTTC

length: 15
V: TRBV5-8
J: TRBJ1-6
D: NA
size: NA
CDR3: CASSSEWTRNSPLHF
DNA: TGTGCCAGCAGCTCAGAGTGGACTCGAAATTCACCCCTCCACTTT